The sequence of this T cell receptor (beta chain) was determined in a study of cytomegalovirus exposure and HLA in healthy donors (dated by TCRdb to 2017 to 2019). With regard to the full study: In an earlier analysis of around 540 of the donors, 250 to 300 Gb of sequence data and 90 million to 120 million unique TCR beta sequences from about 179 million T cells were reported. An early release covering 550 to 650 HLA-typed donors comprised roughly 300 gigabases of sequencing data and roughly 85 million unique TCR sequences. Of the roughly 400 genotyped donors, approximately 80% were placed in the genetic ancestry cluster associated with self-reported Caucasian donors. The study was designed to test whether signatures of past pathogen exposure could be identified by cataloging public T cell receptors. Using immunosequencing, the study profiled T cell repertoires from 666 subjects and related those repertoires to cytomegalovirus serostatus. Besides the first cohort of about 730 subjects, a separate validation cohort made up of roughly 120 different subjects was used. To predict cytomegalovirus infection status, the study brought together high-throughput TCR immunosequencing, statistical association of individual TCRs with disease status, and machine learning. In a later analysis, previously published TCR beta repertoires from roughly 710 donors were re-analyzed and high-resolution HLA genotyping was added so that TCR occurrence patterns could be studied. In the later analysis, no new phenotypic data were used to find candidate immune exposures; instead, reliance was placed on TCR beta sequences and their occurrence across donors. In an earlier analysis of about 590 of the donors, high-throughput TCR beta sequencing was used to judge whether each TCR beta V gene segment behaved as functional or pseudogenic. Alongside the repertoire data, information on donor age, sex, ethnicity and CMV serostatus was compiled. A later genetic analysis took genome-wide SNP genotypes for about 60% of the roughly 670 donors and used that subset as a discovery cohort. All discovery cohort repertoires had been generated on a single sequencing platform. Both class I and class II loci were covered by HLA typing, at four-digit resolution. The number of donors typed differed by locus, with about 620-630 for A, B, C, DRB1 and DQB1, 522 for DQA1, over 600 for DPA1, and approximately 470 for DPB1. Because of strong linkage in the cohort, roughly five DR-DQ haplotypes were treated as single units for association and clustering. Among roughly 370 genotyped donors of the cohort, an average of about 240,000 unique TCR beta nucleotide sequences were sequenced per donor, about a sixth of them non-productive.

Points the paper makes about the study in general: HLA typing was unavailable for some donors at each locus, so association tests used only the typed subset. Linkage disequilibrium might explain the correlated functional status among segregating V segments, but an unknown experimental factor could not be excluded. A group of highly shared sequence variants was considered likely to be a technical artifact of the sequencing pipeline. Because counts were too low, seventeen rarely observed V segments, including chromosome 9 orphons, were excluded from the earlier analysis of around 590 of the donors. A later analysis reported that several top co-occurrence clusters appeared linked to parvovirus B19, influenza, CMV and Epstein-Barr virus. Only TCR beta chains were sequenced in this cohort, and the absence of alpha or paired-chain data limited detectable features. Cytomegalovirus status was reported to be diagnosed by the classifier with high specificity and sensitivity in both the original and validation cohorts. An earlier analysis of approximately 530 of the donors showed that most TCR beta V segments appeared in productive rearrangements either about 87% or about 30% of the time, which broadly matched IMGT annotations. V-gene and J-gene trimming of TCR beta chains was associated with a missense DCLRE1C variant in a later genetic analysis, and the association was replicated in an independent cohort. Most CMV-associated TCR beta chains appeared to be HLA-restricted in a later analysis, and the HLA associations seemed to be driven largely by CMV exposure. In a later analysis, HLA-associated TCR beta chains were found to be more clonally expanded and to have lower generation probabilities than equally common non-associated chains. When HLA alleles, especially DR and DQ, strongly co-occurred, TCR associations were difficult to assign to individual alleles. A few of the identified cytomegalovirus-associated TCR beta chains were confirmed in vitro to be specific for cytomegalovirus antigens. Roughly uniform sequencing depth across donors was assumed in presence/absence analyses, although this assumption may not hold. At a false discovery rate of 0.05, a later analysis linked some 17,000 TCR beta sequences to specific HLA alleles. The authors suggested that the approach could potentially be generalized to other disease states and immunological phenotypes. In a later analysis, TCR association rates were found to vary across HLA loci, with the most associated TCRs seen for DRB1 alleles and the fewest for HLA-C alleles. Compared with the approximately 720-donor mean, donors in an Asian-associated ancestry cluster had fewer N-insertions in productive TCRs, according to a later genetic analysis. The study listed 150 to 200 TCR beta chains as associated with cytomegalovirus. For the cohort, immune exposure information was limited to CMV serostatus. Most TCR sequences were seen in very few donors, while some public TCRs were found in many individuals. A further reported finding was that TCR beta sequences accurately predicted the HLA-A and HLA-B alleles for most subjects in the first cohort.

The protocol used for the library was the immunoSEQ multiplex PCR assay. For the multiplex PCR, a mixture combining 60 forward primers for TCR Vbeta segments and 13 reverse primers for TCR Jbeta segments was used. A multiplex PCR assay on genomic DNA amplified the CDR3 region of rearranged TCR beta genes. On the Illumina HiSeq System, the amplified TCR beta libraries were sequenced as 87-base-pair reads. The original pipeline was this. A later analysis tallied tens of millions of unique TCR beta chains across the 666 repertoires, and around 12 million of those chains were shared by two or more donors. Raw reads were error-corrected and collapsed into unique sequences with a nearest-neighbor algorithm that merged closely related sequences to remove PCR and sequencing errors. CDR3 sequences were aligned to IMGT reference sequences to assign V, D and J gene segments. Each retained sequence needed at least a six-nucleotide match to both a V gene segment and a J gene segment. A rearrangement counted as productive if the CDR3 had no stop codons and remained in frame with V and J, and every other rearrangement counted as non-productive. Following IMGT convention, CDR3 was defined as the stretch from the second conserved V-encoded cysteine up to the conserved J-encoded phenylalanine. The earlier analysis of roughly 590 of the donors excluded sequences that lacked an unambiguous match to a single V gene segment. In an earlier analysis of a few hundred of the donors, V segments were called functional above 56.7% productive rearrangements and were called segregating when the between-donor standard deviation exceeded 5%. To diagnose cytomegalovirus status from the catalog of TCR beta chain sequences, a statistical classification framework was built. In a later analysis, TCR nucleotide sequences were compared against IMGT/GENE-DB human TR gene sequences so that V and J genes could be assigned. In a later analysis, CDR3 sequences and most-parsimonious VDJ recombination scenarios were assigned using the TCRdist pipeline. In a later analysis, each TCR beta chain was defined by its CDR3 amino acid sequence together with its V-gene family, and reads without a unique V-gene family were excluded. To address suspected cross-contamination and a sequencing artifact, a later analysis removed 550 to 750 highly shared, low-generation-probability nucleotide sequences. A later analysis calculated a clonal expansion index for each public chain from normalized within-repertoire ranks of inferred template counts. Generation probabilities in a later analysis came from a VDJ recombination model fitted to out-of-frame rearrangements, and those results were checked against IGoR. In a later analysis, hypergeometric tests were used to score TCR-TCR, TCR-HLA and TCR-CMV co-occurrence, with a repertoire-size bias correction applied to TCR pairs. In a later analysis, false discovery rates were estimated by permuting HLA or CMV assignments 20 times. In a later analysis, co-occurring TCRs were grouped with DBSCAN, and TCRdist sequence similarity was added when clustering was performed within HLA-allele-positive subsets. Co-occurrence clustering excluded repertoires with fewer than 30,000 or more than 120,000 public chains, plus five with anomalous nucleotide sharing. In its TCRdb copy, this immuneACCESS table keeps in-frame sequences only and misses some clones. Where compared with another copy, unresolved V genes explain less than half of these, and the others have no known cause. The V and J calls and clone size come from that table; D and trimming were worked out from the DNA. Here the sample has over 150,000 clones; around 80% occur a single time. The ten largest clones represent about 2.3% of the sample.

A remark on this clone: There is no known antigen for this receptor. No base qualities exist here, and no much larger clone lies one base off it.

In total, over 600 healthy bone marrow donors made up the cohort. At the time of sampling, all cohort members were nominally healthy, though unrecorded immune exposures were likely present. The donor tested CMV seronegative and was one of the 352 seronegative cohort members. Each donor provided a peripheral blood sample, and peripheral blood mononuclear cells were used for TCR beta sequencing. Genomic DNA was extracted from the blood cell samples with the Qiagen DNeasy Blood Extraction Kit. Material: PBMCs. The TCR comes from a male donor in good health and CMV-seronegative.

The DNA is TGTGCCAGCAGCCTTTCCGGGGATAGCAATCAGCCCCAGCATTTT. Translated, it reads CASSLSGDSNQPQHF. The chain is encoded by TRBV7-9 joined to TRBJ1-5; no confident D gene assignment can be made. For CDR1 and CDR2, the germline V gene (reference sequence) lists SEHNR and FQNEAQ. The junction shows trimming of 5 bases on V and 0 bases on J, plus 11 bases between the germline ends. The CDR3 numbers 15 residues from cysteine through phenylalanine. Solely the CDR3 DNA is kept, with 45 bases framed from the first base.